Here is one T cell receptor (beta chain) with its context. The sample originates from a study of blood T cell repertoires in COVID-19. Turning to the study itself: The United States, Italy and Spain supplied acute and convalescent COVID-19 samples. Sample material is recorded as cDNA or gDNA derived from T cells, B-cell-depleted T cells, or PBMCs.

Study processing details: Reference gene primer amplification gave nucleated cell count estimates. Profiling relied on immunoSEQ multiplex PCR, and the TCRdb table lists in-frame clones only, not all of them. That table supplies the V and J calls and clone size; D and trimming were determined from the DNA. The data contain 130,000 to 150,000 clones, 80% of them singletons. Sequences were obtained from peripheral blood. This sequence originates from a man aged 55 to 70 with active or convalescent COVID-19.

CDR3 protein: CASSQAGVNTEAFF. In DNA, the CDR3 is TGTGCCAGCAGCCAAGCGGGGGTGAACACTGAAGCTTTCTTT. J is TRBJ1-1 and V is TRBV2, with TRBD1 as a possible D gene (5 bases). The CDR3 runs to 14 residues. CDR1 is SNHLY, CDR2 FYNNEI, per germline. V dropped 6 bases and J dropped 0 bases, with 11 bases sitting between them.